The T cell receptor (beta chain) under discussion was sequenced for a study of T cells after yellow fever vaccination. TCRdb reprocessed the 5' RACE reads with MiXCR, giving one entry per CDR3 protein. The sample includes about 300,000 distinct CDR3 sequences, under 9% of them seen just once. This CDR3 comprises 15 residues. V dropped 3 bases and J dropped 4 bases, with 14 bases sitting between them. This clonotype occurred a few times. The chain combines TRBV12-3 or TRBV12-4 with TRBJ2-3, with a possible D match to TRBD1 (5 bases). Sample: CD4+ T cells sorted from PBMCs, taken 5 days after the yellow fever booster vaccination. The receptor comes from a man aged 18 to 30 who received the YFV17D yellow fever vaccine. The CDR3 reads CASSLYPGNADTQYF. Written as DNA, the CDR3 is TGTGCCAGCAGTTTGTATCCAGGGAACGCAGATACGCAGTATTTT.